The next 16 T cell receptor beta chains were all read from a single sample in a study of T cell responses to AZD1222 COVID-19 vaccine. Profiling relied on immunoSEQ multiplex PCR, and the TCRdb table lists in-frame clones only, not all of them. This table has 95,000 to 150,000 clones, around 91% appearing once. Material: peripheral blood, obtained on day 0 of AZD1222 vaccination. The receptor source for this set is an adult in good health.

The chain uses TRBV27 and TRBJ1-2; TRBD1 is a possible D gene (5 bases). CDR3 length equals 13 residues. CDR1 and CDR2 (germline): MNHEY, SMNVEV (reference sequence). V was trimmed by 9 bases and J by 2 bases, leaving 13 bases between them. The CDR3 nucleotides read TGTGCCAGTCGGGGCACCATGAACTATGGCTACACCTTC. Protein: CASRGTMNYGYTF.

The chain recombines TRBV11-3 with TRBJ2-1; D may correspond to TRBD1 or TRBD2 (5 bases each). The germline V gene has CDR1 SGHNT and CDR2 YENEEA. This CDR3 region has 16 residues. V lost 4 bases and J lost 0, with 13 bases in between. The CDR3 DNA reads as TGTGCCAGCAGCTCTGGGGGTGATTTCTCCTACAATGAGCAGTTCTTC. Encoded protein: CASSSGGDFSYNEQFF.

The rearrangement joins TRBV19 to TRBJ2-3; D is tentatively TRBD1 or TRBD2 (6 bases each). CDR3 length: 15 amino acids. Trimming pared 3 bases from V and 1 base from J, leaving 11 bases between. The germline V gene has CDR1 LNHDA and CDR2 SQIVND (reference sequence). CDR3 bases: TGTGCCAGTAGTATTCAGGAGGGGGGCACAGATACGCAGTATTTT. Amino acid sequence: CASSIQEGGTDTQYF.

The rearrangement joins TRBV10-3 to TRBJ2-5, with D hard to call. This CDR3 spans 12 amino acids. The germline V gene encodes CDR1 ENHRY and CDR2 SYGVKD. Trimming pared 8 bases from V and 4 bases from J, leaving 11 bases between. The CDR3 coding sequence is TGTGCCATCTCTGAAGGTGCAGAGACCCAGTACTTC. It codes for CAISEGAETQYF.

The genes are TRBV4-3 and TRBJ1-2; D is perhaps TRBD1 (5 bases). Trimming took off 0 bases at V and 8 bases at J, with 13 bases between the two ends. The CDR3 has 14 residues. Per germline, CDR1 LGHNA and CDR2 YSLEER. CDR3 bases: TGCGCCAGCAGCCAAGATTCGGGAGGACAAGGCTACACCTTC. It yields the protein CASSQDSGGQGYTF.

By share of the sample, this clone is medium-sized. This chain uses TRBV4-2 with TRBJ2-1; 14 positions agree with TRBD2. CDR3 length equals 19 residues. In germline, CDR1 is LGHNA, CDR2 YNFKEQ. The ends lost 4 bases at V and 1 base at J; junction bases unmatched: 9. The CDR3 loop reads CASSPRTSGGLDSYNEQFF. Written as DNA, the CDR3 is TGTGCCAGCAGCCCGCGGACTAGCGGGGGGCTGGATTCCTACAATGAGCAGTTCTTC.

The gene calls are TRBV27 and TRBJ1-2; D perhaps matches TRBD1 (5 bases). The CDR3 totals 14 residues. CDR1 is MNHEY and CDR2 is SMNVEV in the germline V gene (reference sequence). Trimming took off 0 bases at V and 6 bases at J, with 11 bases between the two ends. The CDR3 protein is CASSLSMGGDGYTF. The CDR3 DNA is TGTGCCAGCAGTTTATCGATGGGGGGTGATGGCTACACCTTC.

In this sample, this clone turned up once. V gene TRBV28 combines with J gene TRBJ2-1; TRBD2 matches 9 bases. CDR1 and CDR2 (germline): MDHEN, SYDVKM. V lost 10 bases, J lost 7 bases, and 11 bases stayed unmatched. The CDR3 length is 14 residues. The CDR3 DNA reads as TGTGCCACCTACTCTAGCGGGATATGGAATGAGCAGTTCTTC. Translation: CATYSSGIWNEQFF. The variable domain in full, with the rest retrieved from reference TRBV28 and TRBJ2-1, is DVKVTQSSRYLVKRTGEKVFLECVQDMDHENMFWYRQDPGLGLRLIYFSYDVKMKEKGDIPEGYSVSREKKERFSLILESASTNQTSMYLCATYSSGIWNEQFFGPGTRLTVL.

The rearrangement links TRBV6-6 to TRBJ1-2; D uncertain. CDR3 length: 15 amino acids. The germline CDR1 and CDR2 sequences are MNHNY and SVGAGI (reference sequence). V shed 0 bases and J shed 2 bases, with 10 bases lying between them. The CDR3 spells CASSYSMTVNYGYTF. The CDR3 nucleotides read TGTGCCAGCAGTTACTCGATGACGGTGAACTATGGCTACACCTTC.

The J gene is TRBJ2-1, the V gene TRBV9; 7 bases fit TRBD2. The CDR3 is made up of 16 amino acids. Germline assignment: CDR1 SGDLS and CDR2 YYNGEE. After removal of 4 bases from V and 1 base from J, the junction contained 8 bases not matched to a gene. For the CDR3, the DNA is TGTGCCAGCAGCCTCGGCGCGGGAGAATCCTACAATGAGCAGTTCTTC. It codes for CASSLGAGESYNEQFF.

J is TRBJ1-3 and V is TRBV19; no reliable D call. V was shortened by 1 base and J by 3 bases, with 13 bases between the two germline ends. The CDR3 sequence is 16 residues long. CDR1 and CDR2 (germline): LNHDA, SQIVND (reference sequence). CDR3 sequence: CASSIGSRGFGNTIYF. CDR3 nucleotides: TGTGCCAGTAGTATAGGATCCCGGGGTTTTGGAAACACCATATATTTT.

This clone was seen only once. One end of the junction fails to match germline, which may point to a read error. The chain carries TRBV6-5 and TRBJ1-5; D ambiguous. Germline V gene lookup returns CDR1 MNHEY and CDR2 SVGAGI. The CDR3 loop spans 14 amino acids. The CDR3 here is CASSDSRSAQPQHF. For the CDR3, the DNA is TGTGCCAGCAGTGACTCTAGGTCAGCCCAGCCCCAGCATTTT.

The CDR3 loop reads CASSRGDSPLHF. CDR3 sequence (DNA): TGTGCCAGCAGCCGGGGGGATTCACCCCTCCACTTT. This chain connects TRBV3-1 (or the pseudogene TRBV3-2) to TRBJ1-6; D possibly corresponds to TRBD1 (5 bases). V dropped 4 bases and J dropped 8 bases, with 6 bases sitting between them. The CDR3 length is 12 residues. The germline CDR1 and CDR2 sequences are LGHDT and YNNKEL (reference sequence).

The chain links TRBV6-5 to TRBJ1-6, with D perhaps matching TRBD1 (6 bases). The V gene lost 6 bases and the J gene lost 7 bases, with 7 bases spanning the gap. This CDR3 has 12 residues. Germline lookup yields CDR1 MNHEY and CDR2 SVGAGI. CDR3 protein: CASRGQNSPLHF. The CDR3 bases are TGTGCCAGCAGGGGACAAAATTCACCCCTCCACTTT.

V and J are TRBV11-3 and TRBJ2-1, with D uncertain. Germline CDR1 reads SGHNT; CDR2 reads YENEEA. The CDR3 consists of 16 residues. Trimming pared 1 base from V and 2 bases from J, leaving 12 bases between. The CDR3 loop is CASSLGREPTYNEQFF. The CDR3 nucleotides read TGTGCCAGCAGCTTAGGGCGCGAGCCAACCTACAATGAGCAGTTCTTC.

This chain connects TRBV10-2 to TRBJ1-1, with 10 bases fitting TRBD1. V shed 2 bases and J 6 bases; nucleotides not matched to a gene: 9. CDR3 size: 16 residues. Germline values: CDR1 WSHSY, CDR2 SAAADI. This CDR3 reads CASSEPIGQGGAEAFF. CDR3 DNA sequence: TGCGCCAGCAGTGAGCCGATCGGACAGGGGGGAGCTGAAGCTTTCTTT.